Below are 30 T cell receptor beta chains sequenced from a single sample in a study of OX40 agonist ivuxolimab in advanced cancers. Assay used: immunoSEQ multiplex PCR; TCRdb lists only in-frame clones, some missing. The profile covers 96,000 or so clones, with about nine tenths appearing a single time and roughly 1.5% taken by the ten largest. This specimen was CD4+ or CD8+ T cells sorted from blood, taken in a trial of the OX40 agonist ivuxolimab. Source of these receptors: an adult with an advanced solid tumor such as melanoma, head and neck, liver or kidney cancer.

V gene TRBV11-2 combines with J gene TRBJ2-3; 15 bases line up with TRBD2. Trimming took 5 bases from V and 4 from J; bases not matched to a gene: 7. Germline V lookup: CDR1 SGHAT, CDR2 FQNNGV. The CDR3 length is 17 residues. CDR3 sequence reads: CASSTRTSGRGPDTQYF. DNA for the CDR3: TGTGCCAGCAGCACCCGGACTAGCGGGAGGGGCCCAGATACGCAGTATTTT.

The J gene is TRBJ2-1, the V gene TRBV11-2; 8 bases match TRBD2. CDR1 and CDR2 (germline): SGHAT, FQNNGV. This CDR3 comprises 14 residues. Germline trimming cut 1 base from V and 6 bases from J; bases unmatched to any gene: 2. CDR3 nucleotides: TGTGCCAGCAGCTTAGCGGGAGGGTCCAATGAGCAGTTCTTC. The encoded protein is CASSLAGGSNEQFF.

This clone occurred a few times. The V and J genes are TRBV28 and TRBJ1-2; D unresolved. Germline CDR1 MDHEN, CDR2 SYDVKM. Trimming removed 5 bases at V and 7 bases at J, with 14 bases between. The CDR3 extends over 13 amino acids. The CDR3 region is CASSLPAPGGYTF. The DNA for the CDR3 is TGTGCCAGCAGTCTCCCCGCCCCGGGTGGCTACACCTTC.

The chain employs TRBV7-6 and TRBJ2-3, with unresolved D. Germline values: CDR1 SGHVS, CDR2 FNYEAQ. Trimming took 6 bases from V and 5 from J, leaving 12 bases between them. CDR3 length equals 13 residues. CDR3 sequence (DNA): TGTGCCAGCAGGTCCCAGGCTGGAGATACGCAGTATTTT. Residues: CASRSQAGDTQYF.

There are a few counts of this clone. CDR3 sequence: CASSLNSNTEAFF. In nucleotides, the CDR3 is TGCGCCAGCAGCCTAAACTCGAACACTGAAGCTTTCTTT. J is TRBJ1-1 and V is TRBV4-1; D gene ambiguous. CDR1 and CDR2 (germline): MGHRA, YSYEKL. Between the trimmed V and J ends, which lost 4 bases and 1 base, there was a span of 7 bases. The CDR3 contains 13 residues.

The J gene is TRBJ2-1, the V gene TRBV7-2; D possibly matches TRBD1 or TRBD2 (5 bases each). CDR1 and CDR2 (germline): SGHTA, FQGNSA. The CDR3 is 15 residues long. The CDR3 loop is CATSGTPSSYNEQFF. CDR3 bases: TGTGCTACCTCCGGGACGCCGAGCTCCTACAATGAGCAGTTCTTC.

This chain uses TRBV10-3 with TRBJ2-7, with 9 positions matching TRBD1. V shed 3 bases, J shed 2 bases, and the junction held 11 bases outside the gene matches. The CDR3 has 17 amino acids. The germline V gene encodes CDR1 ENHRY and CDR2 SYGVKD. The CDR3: CAISDIRGTGRAYEQYF. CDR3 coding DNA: TGTGCCATCAGTGATATCCGGGGGACAGGGCGTGCCTACGAGCAGTACTTC.

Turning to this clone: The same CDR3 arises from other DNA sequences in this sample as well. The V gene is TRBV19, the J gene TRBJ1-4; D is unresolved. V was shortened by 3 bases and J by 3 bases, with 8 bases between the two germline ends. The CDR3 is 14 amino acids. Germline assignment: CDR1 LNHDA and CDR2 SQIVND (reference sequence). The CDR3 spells CASSMGRSNEKLFF. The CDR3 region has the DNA TGTGCCAGTAGTATGGGAAGGTCTAATGAAAAACTGTTTTTT.

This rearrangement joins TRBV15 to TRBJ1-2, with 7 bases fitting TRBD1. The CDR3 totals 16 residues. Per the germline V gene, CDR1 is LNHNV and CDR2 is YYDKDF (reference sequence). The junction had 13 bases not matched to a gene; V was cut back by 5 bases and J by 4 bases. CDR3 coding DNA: TGTGCCACCAGCCCAGGTTCGACAGGGATTACCTATGGCTACACCTTC. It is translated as CATSPGSTGITYGYTF.

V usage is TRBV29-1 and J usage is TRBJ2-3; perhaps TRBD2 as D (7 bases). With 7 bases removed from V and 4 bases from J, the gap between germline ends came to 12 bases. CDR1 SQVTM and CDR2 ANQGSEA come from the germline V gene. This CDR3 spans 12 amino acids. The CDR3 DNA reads TGCAGCGAAGGGGGAGGGCCAGATACGCAGTATTTT. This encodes CSEGGGPDTQYF.

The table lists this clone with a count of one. CDR3 nucleotide sequence: TGTGCCAGCAGCTTAGAGTCGGCCTACGAGCAGTACTTC. Amino acid sequence: CASSLESAYEQYF. The chain links TRBV7-9 to TRBJ2-5; D unclear. The J call could be wrong; TRBJ2-7 is a better fit for the DNA end. The CDR3 runs to 13 residues. CDR1 is SEHNR, CDR2 FQNEAQ, per germline (reference sequence).

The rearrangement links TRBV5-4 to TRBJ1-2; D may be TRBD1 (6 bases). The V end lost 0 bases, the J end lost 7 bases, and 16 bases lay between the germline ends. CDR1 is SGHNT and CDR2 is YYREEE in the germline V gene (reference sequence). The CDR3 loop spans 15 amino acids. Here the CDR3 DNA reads TGTGCCAGCAGCTTGGGGGCTGAGGGGGGGCTTGGCTACACCTTC. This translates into CASSLGAEGGLGYTF.

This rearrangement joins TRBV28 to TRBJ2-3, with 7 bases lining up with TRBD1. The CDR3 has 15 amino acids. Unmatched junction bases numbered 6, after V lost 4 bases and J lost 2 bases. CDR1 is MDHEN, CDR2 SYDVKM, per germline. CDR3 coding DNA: TGTGCCAGCAGTTCGTACAGGGGCTTCACAGATACGCAGTATTTT. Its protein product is CASSSYRGFTDTQYF.

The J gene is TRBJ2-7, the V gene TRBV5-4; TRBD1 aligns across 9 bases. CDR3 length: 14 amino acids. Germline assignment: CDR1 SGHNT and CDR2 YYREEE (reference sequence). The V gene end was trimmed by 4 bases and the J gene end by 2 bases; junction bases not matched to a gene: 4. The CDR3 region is CASSPGTGTYEQYF. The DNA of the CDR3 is TGTGCCAGCAGCCCCGGGACAGGGACCTACGAGCAGTACTTC.

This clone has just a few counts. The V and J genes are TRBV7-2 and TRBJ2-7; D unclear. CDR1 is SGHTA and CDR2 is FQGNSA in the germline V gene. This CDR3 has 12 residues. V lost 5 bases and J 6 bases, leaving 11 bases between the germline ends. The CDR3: CASSDSAAEQYF. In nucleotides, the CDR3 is TGTGCCAGCAGCGACTCGGCAGCCGAGCAGTACTTC.

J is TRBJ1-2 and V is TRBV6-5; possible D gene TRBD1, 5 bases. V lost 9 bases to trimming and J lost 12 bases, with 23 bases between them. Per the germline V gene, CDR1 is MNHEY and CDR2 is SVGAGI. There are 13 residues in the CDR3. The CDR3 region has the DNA TGTGCCAGTCTCGGAAGGGTAGGCCGGGGCCACACCTTC. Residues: CASLGRVGRGHTF.

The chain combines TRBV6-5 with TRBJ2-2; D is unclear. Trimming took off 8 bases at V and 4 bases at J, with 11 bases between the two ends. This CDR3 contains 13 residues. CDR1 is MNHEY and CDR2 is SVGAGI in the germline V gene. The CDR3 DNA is TGTGCCAGCCGGCTTCGATTCACCGGGGAGCTGTTTTTT. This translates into CASRLRFTGELFF.

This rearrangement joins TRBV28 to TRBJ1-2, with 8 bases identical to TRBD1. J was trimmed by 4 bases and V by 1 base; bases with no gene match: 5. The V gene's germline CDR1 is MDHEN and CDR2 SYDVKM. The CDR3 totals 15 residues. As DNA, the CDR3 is TGTGCCAGCAGTTTATTCACAGGGGGAAGCTATGGCTACACCTTC. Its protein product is CASSLFTGGSYGYTF.

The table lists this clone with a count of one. CDR3 amino acids: CASSLGWGSSGNTIYF. CDR3 nucleotide sequence: TGCGCCAGCAGCTTGGGTTGGGGCTCCTCTGGAAACACCATATATTTT. This chain connects TRBV5-1 to TRBJ1-3, with a weak D call TRBD1 (5 bases). Trimming pared 0 bases from V and 0 bases from J, leaving 10 bases between. The CDR3 is 16 residues long. In germline, CDR1 is SGHRS, CDR2 YFSETQ.

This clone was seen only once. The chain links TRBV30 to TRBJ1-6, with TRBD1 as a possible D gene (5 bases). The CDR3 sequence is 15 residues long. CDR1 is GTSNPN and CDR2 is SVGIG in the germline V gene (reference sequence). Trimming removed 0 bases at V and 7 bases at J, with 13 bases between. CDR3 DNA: TGTGCCTGGAGTGTATTAGGGGCCCGAAATTCACCCCTCCACTTT. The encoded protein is CAWSVLGARNSPLHF.

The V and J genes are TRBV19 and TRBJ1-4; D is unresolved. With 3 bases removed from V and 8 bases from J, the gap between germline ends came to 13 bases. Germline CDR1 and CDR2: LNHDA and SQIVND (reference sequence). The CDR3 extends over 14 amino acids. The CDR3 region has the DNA TGTGCCAGTAGTATTACGAGTTTTGGGGAAAAACTGTTTTTT. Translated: CASSITSFGEKLFF.

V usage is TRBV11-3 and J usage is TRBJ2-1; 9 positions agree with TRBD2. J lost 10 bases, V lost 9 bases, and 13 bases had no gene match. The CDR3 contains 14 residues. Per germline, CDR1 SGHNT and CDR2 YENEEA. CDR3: CASSLAGPRGEQFF. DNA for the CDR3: TGTGCCAGTTCTCTAGCGGGGCCTAGGGGGGAGCAGTTCTTC.

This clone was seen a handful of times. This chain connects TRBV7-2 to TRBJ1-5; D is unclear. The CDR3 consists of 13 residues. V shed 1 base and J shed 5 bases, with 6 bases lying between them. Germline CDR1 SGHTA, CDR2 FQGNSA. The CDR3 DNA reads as TGTGCCAGCAGCTTAGACGCGGATCAGCCCCAGCATTTT. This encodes CASSLDADQPQHF.

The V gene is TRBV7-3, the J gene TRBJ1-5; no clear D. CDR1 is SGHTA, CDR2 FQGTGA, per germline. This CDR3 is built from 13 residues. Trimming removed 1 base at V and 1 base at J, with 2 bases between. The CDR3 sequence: CASSLNSNQPQHF. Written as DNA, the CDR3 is TGTGCCAGCAGCTTAAACAGCAATCAGCCCCAGCATTTT. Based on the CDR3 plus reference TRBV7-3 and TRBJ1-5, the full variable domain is GAGVSQTPSNKVTEKGKYVELRCDPISGHTALYWYRQSLGQGPEFLIYFQGTGAADDSGLPNDRFFAVRPEGSVSTLKIQRTERGDSAVYLCASSLNSNQPQHFGDGTRLSIL.

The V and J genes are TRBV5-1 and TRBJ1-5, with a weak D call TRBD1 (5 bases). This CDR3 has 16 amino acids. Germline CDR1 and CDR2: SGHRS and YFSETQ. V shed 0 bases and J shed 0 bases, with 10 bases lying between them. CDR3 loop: CASSLVAGPSNQPQHF. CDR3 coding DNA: TGCGCCAGCAGCTTGGTGGCAGGGCCTAGCAATCAGCCCCAGCATTTT.

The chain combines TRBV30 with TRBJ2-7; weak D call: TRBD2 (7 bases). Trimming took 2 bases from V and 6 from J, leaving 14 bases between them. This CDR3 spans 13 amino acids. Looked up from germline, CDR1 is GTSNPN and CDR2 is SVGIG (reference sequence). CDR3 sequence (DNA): TGTGCCTGGAGTCGGGGGGCCCGTTCCGAGCAGTACTTC. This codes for CAWSRGARSEQYF.

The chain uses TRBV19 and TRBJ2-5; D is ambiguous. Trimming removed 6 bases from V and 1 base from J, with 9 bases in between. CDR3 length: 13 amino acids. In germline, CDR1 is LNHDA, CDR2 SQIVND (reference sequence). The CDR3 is CASSPPGQETQYF. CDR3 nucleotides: TGTGCCAGTAGCCCACCAGGCCAAGAGACCCAGTACTTC.

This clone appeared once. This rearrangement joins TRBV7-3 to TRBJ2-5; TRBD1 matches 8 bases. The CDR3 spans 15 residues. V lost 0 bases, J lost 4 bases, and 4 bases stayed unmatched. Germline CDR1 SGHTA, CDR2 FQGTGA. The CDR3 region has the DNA TGTGCCAGCAGCTTAACTGACAGGGGTGGAGAGACCCAGTACTTC. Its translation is CASSLTDRGGETQYF.

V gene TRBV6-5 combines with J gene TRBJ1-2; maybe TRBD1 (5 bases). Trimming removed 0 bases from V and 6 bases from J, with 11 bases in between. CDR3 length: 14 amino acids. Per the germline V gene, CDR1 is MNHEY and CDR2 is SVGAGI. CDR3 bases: TGTGCCAGCAGTTACTCGTCAGGGCTTAATGGCTACACCTTC. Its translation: CASSYSSGLNGYTF.

The CDR3 nucleotides are TGTGCCAGCAGCCCGGGACTCATTTACAATGAGCAGTTCTTC. Translated: CASSPGLIYNEQFF. The chain uses TRBV7-3 and TRBJ2-1; maybe TRBD2 (6 bases). The CDR3 consists of 14 residues. V shed 5 bases and J shed 4 bases, with 12 bases lying between them. Germline CDR1 is SGHTA and CDR2 is FQGTGA. The whole variable domain, remainder taken from reference TRBV7-3 and TRBJ2-1, is GAGVSQTPSNKVTEKGKYVELRCDPISGHTALYWYRQSLGQGPEFLIYFQGTGAADDSGLPNDRFFAVRPEGSVSTLKIQRTERGDSAVYLCASSPGLIYNEQFFGPGTRLTVL.